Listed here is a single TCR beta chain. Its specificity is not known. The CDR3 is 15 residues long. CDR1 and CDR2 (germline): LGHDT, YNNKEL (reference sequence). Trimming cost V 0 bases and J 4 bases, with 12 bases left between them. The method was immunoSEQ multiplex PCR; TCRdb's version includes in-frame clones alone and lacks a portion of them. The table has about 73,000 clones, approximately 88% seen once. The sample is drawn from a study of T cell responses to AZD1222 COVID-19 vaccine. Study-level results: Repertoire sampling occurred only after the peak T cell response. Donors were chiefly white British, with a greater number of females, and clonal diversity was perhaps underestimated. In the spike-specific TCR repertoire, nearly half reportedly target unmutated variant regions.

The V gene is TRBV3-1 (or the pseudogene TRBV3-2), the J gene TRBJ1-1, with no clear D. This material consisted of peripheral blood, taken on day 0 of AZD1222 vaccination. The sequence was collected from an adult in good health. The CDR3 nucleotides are TGTGCCAGCAGCCAAGACCCACGGGGTGGCACTGAAGCTTTCTTT. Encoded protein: CASSQDPRGGTEAFF.